Shown below are 24 T cell receptor beta chains from a single sample sequenced in a study of blood T cell repertoires in COVID-19. This table comes from immunoSEQ multiplex PCR, and its TCRdb copy is limited to in-frame clones, with some not included. The sample holds about 230,000 clones; just over 85% are singletons and the top ten take about 14%. The sample comprised PBMCs or T cells enriched from blood (not recorded which). These TCRs come from a man in his late teens or twenties who had recovered from COVID-19.

This rearrangement joins TRBV5-1 to TRBJ1-1; TRBD1 agrees at 7 bases. The V gene's germline CDR1 is SGHRS and CDR2 YFSETQ. The CDR3 sequence is 14 residues long. V shed 3 bases and J 5 bases; nucleotides not matched to a gene: 7. The CDR3 here is CASSSTGTRTEAFF. The CDR3 DNA is TGCGCCAGCAGCTCGACAGGGACGAGGACTGAAGCTTTCTTT.

The V and J genes are TRBV27 and TRBJ2-1, with TRBD2 matching over 15 bases. The germline gives CDR1 MNHEY, CDR2 SMNVEV (reference sequence). The CDR3 loop spans 15 amino acids. J lost 7 bases, V lost 6 bases, and 4 bases had no gene match. CDR3 loop: CASRGLAGGTNEQFF. CDR3 coding DNA: TGTGCCAGCAGGGGACTAGCGGGAGGTACTAATGAGCAGTTCTTC.

This rearrangement joins TRBV9 to TRBJ2-7, with 10 nucleotides matching TRBD2. V was pared by 0 bases and J by 7 bases, with 10 bases of the junction left unmatched. CDR3 length: 16 residues. Looked up from germline, CDR1 is SGDLS and CDR2 is YYNGEE. In DNA form, the CDR3 reads TGTGCCAGCAGCGTAGATCCTGGGCTAGCGGGAGTTGAGCAGTACTTC. It translates to CASSVDPGLAGVEQYF.

This chain joins TRBV10-1 and TRBJ2-7, with 12 bases that match TRBD2. J gave up 2 bases and V 8 bases, and 13 bases lay outside the gene matches. Looked up from germline, CDR1 is WNHNN and CDR2 is SYGVQD (reference sequence). This CDR3 region has 17 residues. Written as DNA, the CDR3 is TGCGCCAGCCTTCGGGGCGGACTAGCGGGATTTACCTACGAGCAGTACTTC. Translated, it gives CASLRGGLAGFTYEQYF.

This clone appeared a single time. This chain joins TRBV25-1 and TRBJ1-4; D is undetermined. CDR1 and CDR2 from the germline V gene are MGHDK and SYGVNS. CDR3 length: 13 amino acids. V lost 1 base and J 5 bases, leaving 5 bases between the germline ends. CDR3 protein: CASSEFRNEKLFF. The CDR3 DNA reads TGTGCCAGCAGTGAATTTCGGAATGAAAAACTGTTTTTT.

The chain joins TRBV30 to TRBJ2-1, with 8 bases fitting TRBD2. Per germline, CDR1 GTSNPN and CDR2 SVGIG (reference sequence). The V and J ends lost 3 bases and 7 bases, in that order; junction bases with no gene match: 5. The CDR3 has 13 residues. CDR3 nucleotide sequence: TGTGCCTGGAGGACTGTAGCGGGGAATGAGCAGTTCTTC. The encoded protein is CAWRTVAGNEQFF. Full variable domain (outside the CDR3, taken from reference TRBV30 and TRBJ2-1): SQTIHQWPATLVQPVGSPLSLECTVEGTSNPNLYWYRQAAGRGLQLLFYSVGIGQISSEVPQNLSASRPQDRQFILSSKKLLLSDSGFYLCAWRTVAGNEQFFGPGTRLTVL.

Only a few counts were recorded for this clone. J is TRBJ2-3 and V is TRBV7-2; tentative D call: TRBD1 (6 bases). The CDR3 is 14 residues long. From germline, CDR1 is SGHTA and CDR2 FQGNSA. V lost 6 bases and J 3 bases, leaving 13 bases between the germline ends. This CDR3 reads CASSPGHGTDTQYF. CDR3 bases: TGTGCCAGCAGTCCGGGACACGGAACAGATACGCAGTATTTT.

V is TRBV15 and J is TRBJ2-1, with TRBD2 as a possible D gene (6 bases). V lost 8 bases to trimming and J lost 0 bases, with 11 bases between them. This CDR3 contains 14 residues. Germline V CDR1 and CDR2: LNHNV, YYDKDF (reference sequence). DNA of the CDR3: TGTGCCACCGGGGCGGGACTCTCCTACAATGAGCAGTTCTTC. It encodes CATGAGLSYNEQFF.

The gene calls are TRBV15 and TRBJ2-7; a weak D match, TRBD2 (5 bases). The CDR3 consists of 14 residues. V lost 3 bases, J lost 9 bases, and 18 bases lay in between. Germline-derived CDR1 and CDR2 are LNHNV and YYDKDF (reference sequence). The CDR3 protein is CATSSRTGDEGQYF. CDR3 nucleotide sequence: TGTGCCACCAGCAGTCGGACCGGAGATGAGGGGCAGTACTTC.

The chain carries TRBV7-9 and TRBJ1-5; no reliable D call. Looked up from germline, CDR1 is SEHNR and CDR2 is FQNEAQ (reference sequence). CDR3 length: 15 residues. The V and J ends lost 0 bases and 4 bases respectively, with 10 bases between them. CDR3 residues: CASSLATEPNQPQHF. CDR3 DNA sequence: TGTGCCAGCAGCTTAGCGACGGAGCCTAATCAGCCCCAGCATTTT. Using reference TRBV7-9 and TRBJ1-5 for the parts outside the CDR3, the full variable domain is DTGVSQNPRHKITKRGQNVTFRCDPISEHNRLYWYRQTLGQGPEFLTYFQNEAQLEKSRLLSDRFSAERPKGSFSTLEIQRTEQGDSAMYLCASSLATEPNQPQHFGDGTRLSIL.

The chain joins TRBV2 to TRBJ1-4, with D possibly TRBD1 on 6 matching bases. Trimming took 8 bases from V and 5 from J, leaving 9 bases between them. Germline lookup yields CDR1 SNHLY and CDR2 FYNNEI. This CDR3 contains 12 residues. DNA of the CDR3: TGTGCCAGCGGCGGACAGAATGAAAAACTGTTTTTT. Amino acid sequence: CASGGQNEKLFF.

The gene calls are TRBV6-5 and TRBJ2-7, with 10 bases lining up with TRBD2. The germline V gene has CDR1 MNHEY and CDR2 SVGAGI. CDR3 length: 13 amino acids. After removal of 5 bases from V and 4 bases from J, the junction contained 2 bases not matched to a gene. CDR3 sequence reads: CASSPTSGYEQYF. The CDR3 DNA follows: TGTGCCAGCAGTCCGACTAGCGGGTACGAGCAGTACTTC.

This clone was observed a few times. The chain has TRBV28 and TRBJ2-7; D perhaps matches TRBD2 (6 bases). The CDR3 runs to 14 residues. Germline values: CDR1 MDHEN, CDR2 SYDVKM. The ends were cut back, 5 bases at V and 6 bases at J, with 17 bases in the middle. CDR3 coding DNA: TGTGCCAGCAGTCCCAGGACTACCCCCTTCGAGCAGTACTTC. Its protein product is CASSPRTTPFEQYF.

The gene calls are TRBV27 and TRBJ2-1; TRBD2 aligns across 11 bases. The CDR3 has 15 residues. Trimming removed 5 bases from V and 6 bases from J; junction bases left unmatched: 6. Germline CDR1 reads MNHEY; CDR2 reads SMNVEV (reference sequence). The CDR3 DNA sequence: TGTGCCAGCAGTCTACCTGGACTAGCGGGCAATGAGCAGTTCTTC. Protein sequence: CASSLPGLAGNEQFF.

The chain couples TRBV3-1 (or the pseudogene TRBV3-2) to TRBJ1-1, with D perhaps TRBD1 (6 bases). CDR3 length: 13 residues. CDR1 is LGHDT, CDR2 YNNKEL, per germline (reference sequence). Trimming took 4 bases from V and 5 from J, leaving 11 bases between them. The CDR3: CASSLPGETEAFF. Here the CDR3 DNA reads TGTGCCAGCAGCCTTCCAGGGGAAACTGAAGCTTTCTTT.

The chain employs TRBV19 and TRBJ2-1, with 10 bases lining up with TRBD2. V shed 3 bases and J 8 bases; nucleotides not matched to a gene: 10. Per germline, CDR1 LNHDA and CDR2 SQIVND (reference sequence). The CDR3 length is 16 residues. In DNA form, the CDR3 reads TGTGCCAGTAGTATCCTAGCGGGAGCGAGAGGGGATGAGCAGTTCTTC. This sequence encodes CASSILAGARGDEQFF.

The chain links TRBV19 to TRBJ2-5; 7 bases line up with TRBD1. The CDR3 is made up of 17 amino acids. V lost 6 bases to trimming and J lost 7 bases; unmatched junction nucleotides: 20. Germline CDR1 and CDR2: LNHDA and SQIVND (reference sequence). CDR3 in amino acids: CASSIPTGAPRERTQYF. The CDR3 DNA reads TGTGCCAGTAGCATCCCTACAGGGGCCCCCCGGGAAAGGACCCAGTACTTC.

V usage is TRBV27 and J usage is TRBJ2-1; D unresolved. Trimming stripped 3 bases from V and 0 bases from J, with 9 bases between. Germline V CDR1 and CDR2: MNHEY, SMNVEV (reference sequence). The length of the CDR3 is 15 residues. For the CDR3, the DNA is TGTGCCAGCAGTTTTAGGAGCCCCTCCTACAATGAGCAGTTCTTC. Translation: CASSFRSPSYNEQFF.

V gene TRBV5-6 combines with J gene TRBJ2-3, with D unresolved. The CDR3 is 14 amino acids. V lost 2 bases to trimming and J lost 1 base, with 8 bases between them. The germline V gene has CDR1 SGHDT and CDR2 YYEEEE. CDR3 amino acids: CASSLRARTDTQYF. For the CDR3, the DNA is TGTGCCAGCAGCTTACGAGCCCGCACAGATACGCAGTATTTT. The complete variable domain, with remaining parts taken from reference TRBV5-6 and TRBJ2-3, reads DAGVTQSPTHLIKTRGQQVTLRCSPKSGHDTVSWYQQALGQGPQFIFQYYEEEERQRGNFPDRFSGHQFPNYSSELNVNALLLGDSALYLCASSLRARTDTQYFGPGTRLTVL.

This sequence joins TRBV21-1 and TRBJ2-3; the D call of TRBD2 is as the table states it, not checked on the DNA. TRBV21-1 is noted as a pseudogene. This CDR3 has 18 amino acids. The CDR3 region is CASSSRSGGCSSTDTQYF. CDR3 nucleotide sequence: TGTGCCAGCAGCTCTCGTAGCGGGGGGTGCTCTAGCACAGATACGCAGTATTTT.

The rearrangement links TRBV18 to TRBJ2-1; 7 bases agree with TRBD2. The CDR3 has 14 residues. Germline V gene sequence: CDR1 KGHSH, CDR2 LQKENI. V lost 1 base, J lost 8 bases, and 5 bases stayed unmatched. The CDR3 protein is CASSPRRGSYEQFF. CDR3 coding DNA: TGTGCCAGCTCACCACGGCGGGGGAGCTATGAGCAGTTCTTC.

V and J are TRBV7-2 and TRBJ2-2, with 7 positions matching TRBD2. The CDR3 is 15 residues long. Germline values: CDR1 SGHTA, CDR2 FQGNSA. J was trimmed by 2 bases and V by 3 bases; bases with no gene match: 3. As DNA, the CDR3 is TGTGCCAGCAGCTTGAGCGGGATCAACACCGGGGAGCTGTTTTTT. This translates into CASSLSGINTGELFF.

The chain has TRBV19 and TRBJ2-1, with 7 bases identical to TRBD2. The CDR3 sequence is 18 residues long. Germline V gene lookup returns CDR1 LNHDA and CDR2 SQIVND (reference sequence). The V and J ends lost 3 bases and 7 bases, in that order; junction bases with no gene match: 18. The CDR3 bases are TGTGCCAGTAGTATCTCTTCGGGCATGCGGGAGTTTAAGAATGAGCAGTTCTTC. Translated, it gives CASSISSGMREFKNEQFF.

The V and J genes are TRBV27 and TRBJ2-1, with TRBD2 matching over 11 bases. The CDR3 contains 15 residues. Germline V lookup: CDR1 MNHEY, CDR2 SMNVEV (reference sequence). V gave up 6 bases and J gave up 4 bases; unmatched junction bases: 5. The CDR3 spells CASSFIAGGYNEQFF. CDR3 in DNA: TGTGCCAGCAGCTTTATAGCGGGGGGGTACAATGAGCAGTTCTTC.